This TCR beta chain was identified during a study of control samples from healthy donors and cancer patients. TCRdb's copy holds only in-frame clones and misses some; the assay was immunoSEQ multiplex PCR. The sample holds 150,000 to 170,000 clones, 94% seen once. Trimming shortened V by 0 bases and J by 5 bases, and 10 bases separated the two germline ends. Germline loops: CDR1 ENHRY, CDR2 SYGVKD. The CDR3 is 14 amino acids. The genes are TRBV10-3 and TRBJ1-2, with D hard to call. The specimen was blood. This TCR was recovered from a man in his forties or fifties in good health. DNA for the CDR3: TGTGCCATCAGTGAGTCGGCTGGGTTGTATGGCTACACCTTC. Translating gives CAISESAGLYGYTF.